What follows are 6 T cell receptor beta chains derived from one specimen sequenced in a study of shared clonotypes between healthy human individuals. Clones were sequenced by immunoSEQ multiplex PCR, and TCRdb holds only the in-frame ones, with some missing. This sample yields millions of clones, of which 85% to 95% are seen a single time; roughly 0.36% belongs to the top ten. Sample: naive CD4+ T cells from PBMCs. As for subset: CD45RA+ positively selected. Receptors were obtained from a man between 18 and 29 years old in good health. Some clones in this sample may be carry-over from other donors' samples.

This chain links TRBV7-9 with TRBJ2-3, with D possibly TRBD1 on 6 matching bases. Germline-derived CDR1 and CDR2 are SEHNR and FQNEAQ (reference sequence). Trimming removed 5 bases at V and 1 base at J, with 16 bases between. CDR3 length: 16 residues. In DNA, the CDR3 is TGTGCCAGCAGCCCTATTCAGGGGCCTGGCACAGATACGCAGTATTTT. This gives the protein CASSPIQGPGTDTQYF. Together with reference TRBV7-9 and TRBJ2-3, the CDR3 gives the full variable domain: DTGVSQNPRHKITKRGQNVTFRCDPISEHNRLYWYRQTLGQGPEFLTYFQNEAQLEKSRLLSDRFSAERPKGSFSTLEIQRTEQGDSAMYLCASSPIQGPGTDTQYFGPGTRLTVL.

The CDR3 DNA reads as TGTGCCAGCAGCCGCTGGGACAGATCATACAATGAGCAGTTCTTC. It codes for CASSRWDRSYNEQFF. The rearrangement uses TRBV5-6 and TRBJ2-1; 7 bases align to TRBD1. The CDR3 sequence is 15 residues long. V was clipped by 4 bases and J by 4 bases; unmatched bases: 8. CDR1 is SGHDT, CDR2 YYEEEE, per germline. Supplemented by reference TRBV5-6 and TRBJ2-1, the full variable domain reads DAGVTQSPTHLIKTRGQQVTLRCSPKSGHDTVSWYQQALGQGPQFIFQYYEEEERQRGNFPDRFSGHQFPNYSSELNVNALLLGDSALYLCASSRWDRSYNEQFFGPGTRLTVL.

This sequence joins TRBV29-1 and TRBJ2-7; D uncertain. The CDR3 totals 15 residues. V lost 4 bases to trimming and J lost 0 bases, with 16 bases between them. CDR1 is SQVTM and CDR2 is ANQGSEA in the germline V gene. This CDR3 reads CSVVGLAQSSYEQYF. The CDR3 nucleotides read TGCAGCGTTGTTGGGTTAGCACAGAGCTCCTACGAGCAGTACTTC.

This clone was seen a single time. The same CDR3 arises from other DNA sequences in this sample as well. CDR3 in amino acids: CASSLLAGSTDTQYF. The CDR3 nucleotides are TGTGCCAGCAGCTTACTAGCGGGGAGCACAGATACGCAGTATTTT. V gene TRBV5-4 combines with J gene TRBJ2-3; 10 bases map to TRBD2. CDR1 is SGHNT, CDR2 YYREEE, per germline (reference sequence). Trimming cost V 2 bases and J 0 bases; bases outside gene matches: 0. The length of the CDR3 is 15 residues.

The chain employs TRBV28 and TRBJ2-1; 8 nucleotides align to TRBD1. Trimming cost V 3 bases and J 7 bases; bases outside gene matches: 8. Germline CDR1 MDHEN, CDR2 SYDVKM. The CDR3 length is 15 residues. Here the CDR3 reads CASSLFRGLLNEQFF. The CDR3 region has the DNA TGTGCCAGCAGTTTGTTCAGGGGGCTTCTGAATGAGCAGTTCTTC.

The CDR3 nucleotides read TGTGCCAGCAGCCAAGGGACCGGGGAGCTGTTTTTT. Its protein product is CASSQGTGELFF. The chain links TRBV7-9 to TRBJ2-2; D ambiguous. This CDR3 comprises 12 residues. Between the trimmed V and J ends, which lost 5 bases and 5 bases, there was a span of 6 bases. Per germline, CDR1 SEHNR and CDR2 FQNEAQ (reference sequence). The full variable domain, completed using reference TRBV7-9 and TRBJ2-2, is DTGVSQNPRHKITKRGQNVTFRCDPISEHNRLYWYRQTLGQGPEFLTYFQNEAQLEKSRLLSDRFSAERPKGSFSTLEIQRTEQGDSAMYLCASSQGTGELFFGEGSRLTVL.